Following are 6 T cell receptor beta chains from one sample sequenced in a study of cytomegalovirus exposure and HLA in healthy donors (dated by TCRdb to 2016 to 2017). Library creation used the immunoSEQ multiplex PCR assay. A mixture of 60 forward primers for TCR Vbeta segments and 13 reverse primers for TCR Jbeta segments was used in the multiplex PCR. TCRdb re-hosts the immuneACCESS table, in-frame sequences only. Its copies lack some clones; in the studies checked, an unresolved V gene accounts for under half of them, and the cause for the rest is not known. The sample table shows some 150,000 clones, and 80% to 85% are seen once. The ten largest make up roughly 3.4% of the sample. The specimen was PBMCs. These receptors came from a male donor in good health and CMV-seronegative.

This chain uses TRBV14 with TRBJ2-7; TRBD1 matches 10 bases. This CDR3 contains 18 residues. Trimming took 2 bases from V and 0 from J; bases not matched to a gene: 10. Germline values: CDR1 SGHDN, CDR2 FVKESK. This chain's CDR3 is CASSQSGQGHPNSYEQYF. In DNA form, the CDR3 reads TGTGCCAGCAGCCAATCGGGACAGGGGCACCCCAACTCCTACGAGCAGTACTTC.

The rearrangement joins TRBV9 to TRBJ2-3; TRBD1 aligns across 7 bases. The length of the CDR3 is 17 residues. The germline V gene encodes CDR1 SGDLS and CDR2 YYNGEE. V shed 3 bases and J 1 base; nucleotides not matched to a gene: 11. This CDR3 is CASSAPPTGPRTDTQYF. CDR3 coding DNA: TGTGCCAGCAGCGCCCCGCCGACAGGGCCCCGCACAGATACGCAGTATTTT.

This rearrangement joins TRBV29-1 to TRBJ2-3; D is ambiguous. CDR3 length equals 13 residues. The ends were cut back, 0 bases at V and 4 bases at J, with 8 bases in the middle. Germline V gene sequence: CDR1 SQVTM, CDR2 ANQGSEA. The chain's CDR3 is CSVEDQRADTQYF. The CDR3 region has the DNA TGCAGCGTTGAAGATCAGCGTGCAGATACGCAGTATTTT.

This clone was seen a few times. The CDR3 bases are TGTGCCAGCAGCGAAACAGGGGGTGCCAATTCACCCCTCCACTTT. Translating it yields CASSETGGANSPLHF. This chain uses TRBV25-1 with TRBJ1-6, with 8 bases lining up with TRBD1. V was pared by 6 bases and J by 7 bases, with 8 bases of the junction left unmatched. CDR3 length: 15 amino acids. The germline CDR1 and CDR2 sequences are MGHDK and SYGVNS.

The J gene is TRBJ2-5, the V gene TRBV7-2, with 16 bases fitting TRBD2. Germline loops: CDR1 SGHTA, CDR2 FQGNSA. CDR3 length: 18 residues. The ends lost 5 bases at V and 1 base at J; junction bases unmatched: 7. CDR3 loop: CASSTPGTSGGVQETQYF. The DNA for the CDR3 is TGTGCCAGCAGCACACCCGGGACTAGCGGGGGGGTCCAAGAGACCCAGTACTTC.

The genes are TRBV9 and TRBJ1-1; a weak D match, TRBD1 (6 bases). The CDR3 is 15 residues long. V shed 4 bases and J shed 0 bases, with 13 bases lying between them. Germline assignment: CDR1 SGDLS and CDR2 YYNGEE. CDR3 residues: CASSPDRLMNTEAFF. In DNA, the CDR3 is TGTGCCAGCAGCCCCGACAGGTTGATGAACACTGAAGCTTTCTTT.